This entry lists 7 T cell receptor beta chains sequenced from one sample in a study of glioma-infiltrating T cells. Amplification of TCR alpha and beta CDR3 regions from RNA used iRepertoire nested multiplex PCR. A single record per CDR3 protein comes from TCRdb applying MiXCR to the multiplex PCR reads. The table includes about 140,000 distinct CDR3 sequences, 35% to 50% detected once. The sample was glioma tissue, nonneoplastic brain tissue, or PBMCs (not recorded which). Source of these receptors: a human donor with low-grade glioma or glioblastoma, undergoing nonglioma brain surgery, or in good health (not recorded which).

CDR3 loop: CASSHGTADGYTF. The CDR3 bases are TGTGCCAGTAGTCACGGGACAGCGGATGGCTACACCTTC. This chain joins TRBV19 and TRBJ1-2, with 7 bases aligning to TRBD1. Germline loops: CDR1 LNHDA, CDR2 SQIVND (reference sequence). The CDR3 has 13 amino acids. J was trimmed by 6 bases and V by 5 bases; bases with no gene match: 6.

In nucleotides, the CDR3 is TGTGCCAGCAGTTTAGACGGGGGGCATACGCAGTATTTT. Amino acids: CASSLDGGHTQYF. V is TRBV12-3 or TRBV12-4 and J is TRBJ2-3, with D possibly being TRBD2 (7 bases). The CDR3 is made up of 13 amino acids. V lost 1 base and J 7 bases, leaving 9 bases between the germline ends.

The chain links TRBV7-3 to TRBJ2-3; D is unresolved. Deletions cut 2 bases from V and 0 bases from J, with 9 bases between. The germline gives CDR1 SGHTA, CDR2 FQGTGA. The CDR3 extends over 15 amino acids. As DNA, the CDR3 is TGTGCCAGCAGCTTACACGGATACAGCACAGATACGCAGTATTTT. It yields the protein CASSLHGYSTDTQYF.

The sample holds a few counts of this clonotype. CDR3 nucleotide sequence: TGTGCCAGCAGCTTCCTAGTAAATGAGCAGTTCTTC. As protein: CASSFLVNEQFF. The chain uses TRBV7-2 and TRBJ2-1, with D unresolved. Per germline, CDR1 SGHTA and CDR2 FQGNSA. The CDR3 extends over 12 amino acids. Trimming took 3 bases from V and 7 from J, leaving 7 bases between them.

This chain uses TRBV6-1 with TRBJ1-2, with 10 bases aligning to TRBD1. Germline-derived CDR1 and CDR2 are MNHNS and SASEGT. With 5 bases clipped from V and 5 bases from J, the junction kept 17 bases outside the gene matches. The CDR3 has 18 amino acids. The CDR3 region has the DNA TGTGCCAGCAGTTCCCTCCGAAAAGGACAGGGGGTATGGTATGGCTACACCTTC. Its protein is CASSSLRKGQGVWYGYTF.

The chain couples TRBV6-1 to TRBJ2-5; D ambiguous. This CDR3 is 12 amino acids long. The V end was cut by 6 bases, the J end by 6 bases, with 11 bases between. The V gene's germline CDR1 is MNHNS and CDR2 SASEGT. The CDR3 DNA reads as TGTGCCAGCAGCCGTACTATGAAGACCCAGTACTTC. Protein sequence: CASSRTMKTQYF.

This clonotype was found many times. The V call is TRBV6-1, the J call TRBJ2-3, with D tentatively TRBD1 (5 bases). Trimming removed 6 bases at V and 0 bases at J, with 10 bases between. Per germline, CDR1 MNHNS and CDR2 SASEGT. The CDR3 runs 14 residues. The chain's CDR3 is CASRIQESTDTQYF. The CDR3, as DNA: TGTGCCAGCAGGATACAGGAGAGCACAGATACGCAGTATTTT.